A selection of T cell receptor beta chains follows, all from one sample in a study of cytomegalovirus exposure and HLA in healthy donors. Libraries were prepared by immunoSEQ multiplex PCR; TCRdb keeps only in-frame clonotypes and omits some of them. The sample has 71,000 or so clones; around 96% are singletons. The source material was PBMCs. The receptors were sampled from a man younger than 35 in good health and CMV-seropositive. Both conserved end residues are part of each CDR3. A D gene is named only where the DNA matches it firmly. Only some rows state a clone size, as once, few, many or a class for expanded clones.

D gene: TRBD1; J gene: TRBJ1-2; clone size: .; V gene: TRBV27; CDR3 protein: CASSFSTTGQGFGGYTF; CDR3 DNA: TGTGCCAGCAGTTTTTCGACCACGGGACAGGGGTTTGGTGGCTACACCTTC
D gene: TRBD2; J gene: TRBJ2-1; clone size: .; V gene: TRBV28; CDR3 protein: CASNHPGLANNEQFF; CDR3 DNA: TGTGCCAGCAACCACCCGGGACTAGCGAACAATGAGCAGTTCTTC
D gene: .; J gene: TRBJ2-3; clone size: .; V gene: TRBV6-4; CDR3 protein: CASSDSIGSTDTQYF; CDR3 DNA: TGTGCCAGCAGTGACTCGATCGGTAGCACAGATACGCAGTATTTT
D gene: .; J gene: TRBJ2-5; clone size: .; V gene: TRBV27; CDR3 protein: CASSLLGDQETQYF; CDR3 DNA: TGTGCCAGCAGTTTACTAGGGGACCAAGAGACCCAGTACTTC
D gene: TRBD1; J gene: TRBJ2-3; clone size: .; V gene: TRBV9; CDR3 protein: CASSVVQGQTDTQYF; CDR3 DNA: TGTGCCAGCAGCGTAGTACAGGGGCAGACAGATACGCAGTATTTT
D gene: TRBD2; J gene: TRBJ2-3; clone size: .; V gene: TRBV2; CDR3 protein: CASRGGITDTQYF; CDR3 DNA: TGTGCCAGCAGGGGGGGGATAACAGATACGCAGTATTTT
D gene: TRBD2; J gene: TRBJ2-3; clone size: .; V gene: TRBV11-1; CDR3 protein: CASSLQRGTQYF; CDR3 DNA: TGTGCCAGCAGCTTACAGCGGGGCACGCAGTATTTT
D gene: .; J gene: TRBJ2-1; clone size: .; V gene: TRBV28; CDR3 protein: CASSLAPGDYNEQFF; CDR3 DNA: TGTGCCAGCAGTTTGGCTCCGGGGGACTACAATGAGCAGTTCTTC
D gene: .; J gene: TRBJ2-5; clone size: .; V gene: TRBV18; CDR3 protein: CASSLVNRQGQETQYF; CDR3 DNA: TGTGCCAGCTCACTTGTTAACAGGCAGGGGCAAGAGACCCAGTACTTC
D gene: .; J gene: TRBJ2-2; clone size: once; V gene: TRBV18; CDR3 protein: CASSPDRYTGELFF; CDR3 DNA: TGTGCCAGCTCACCCGACAGATACACCGGGGAGCTGTTTTTT
D gene: .; J gene: TRBJ2-5; clone size: .; V gene: TRBV10-1; CDR3 protein: CASSESGQGLQETQYF; CDR3 DNA: TGCGCCAGCAGTGAGTCAGGCCAGGGACTCCAAGAGACCCAGTACTTC
D gene: TRBD1; J gene: TRBJ1-5; clone size: .; V gene: TRBV2; CDR3 protein: CASRRDRGTFYSNQPQHF; CDR3 DNA: TGTGCCAGCAGAAGAGACAGGGGGACCTTCTATAGCAATCAGCCCCAGCATTTT
D gene: TRBD1; J gene: TRBJ2-7; clone size: once; V gene: TRBV27; CDR3 protein: CASSTRDRDSYEQYF; CDR3 DNA: TGTGCCAGCAGTACCAGGGACAGGGACTCCTACGAGCAGTACTTC
D gene: TRBD2; J gene: TRBJ2-2; clone size: .; V gene: TRBV6-5; CDR3 protein: CASSYGELAGSELFF; CDR3 DNA: TGTGCCAGCAGTTACGGGGAACTAGCGGGAAGCGAGCTGTTTTTT
D gene: .; J gene: TRBJ1-1; clone size: .; V gene: TRBV2; CDR3 protein: CAGRQWNTEAFF; CDR3 DNA: TGTGCCGGTAGACAGTGGAACACTGAAGCTTTCTTT
D gene: TRBD2; J gene: TRBJ2-3; clone size: .; V gene: TRBV5-4; CDR3 protein: CASSLGLSGATDTQYF; CDR3 DNA: TGTGCCAGCAGCTTGGGGCTTAGCGGGGCCACAGATACGCAGTATTTT
D gene: .; J gene: TRBJ2-7; clone size: .; V gene: TRBV10-3; CDR3 protein: CAISESSYEQYF; CDR3 DNA: TGTGCCATCAGTGAGTCTAGTTACGAGCAGTACTTC
D gene: TRBD1; J gene: TRBJ1-6; clone size: .; V gene: TRBV10-3; CDR3 protein: CAISEYGDRPSPLHF; CDR3 DNA: TGTGCCATCAGTGAGTACGGGGACAGACCTTCACCCCTCCACTTT
D gene: TRBD1; J gene: TRBJ2-5; clone size: .; V gene: TRBV7-9; CDR3 protein: CASSTRAGTGGRETQYF; CDR3 DNA: TGTGCCAGCAGCACCCGAGCCGGGACAGGGGGCAGAGAGACCCAGTACTTC
D gene: .; J gene: TRBJ1-2; clone size: .; V gene: TRBV5-1; CDR3 protein: CASSLGEDLSYGYTF; CDR3 DNA: TGCGCCAGCAGCTTGGGGGAGGACCTTAGCTATGGCTACACCTTC
D gene: TRBD1; J gene: TRBJ1-2; clone size: .; V gene: TRBV9; CDR3 protein: CASSLDRGYGYTF; CDR3 DNA: TGTGCCAGCAGCCTGGACAGGGGCTATGGCTACACCTTC
D gene: .; J gene: TRBJ1-2; clone size: .; V gene: TRBV7-8; CDR3 protein: CASSLVVRANYGYTF; CDR3 DNA: TGTGCCAGCAGCTTAGTCGTGCGAGCTAACTATGGCTACACCTTC
D gene: TRBD1; J gene: TRBJ1-5; clone size: .; V gene: TRBV2; CDR3 protein: CASTGKTGENQPQHF; CDR3 DNA: TGTGCCAGCACCGGTAAGACAGGGGAGAATCAGCCCCAGCATTTT
D gene: TRBD1; J gene: TRBJ2-1; clone size: .; V gene: TRBV6-5; CDR3 protein: CASRTGTEAHNEQFF; CDR3 DNA: TGTGCCAGCAGAACCGGGACAGAAGCTCACAATGAGCAGTTCTTC
D gene: .; J gene: TRBJ2-7; clone size: .; V gene: TRBV28; CDR3 protein: CASSLGGSTYEQYF; CDR3 DNA: TGTGCCAGCAGTTTAGGAGGGTCGACCTACGAGCAGTACTTC
D gene: .; J gene: TRBJ1-5; clone size: once; V gene: TRBV6-6; CDR3 protein: CASSRLQVYSNQPQHF; CDR3 DNA: TGTGCCAGCAGTCGCTTACAAGTATATAGCAATCAGCCCCAGCATTTT
D gene: .; J gene: TRBJ1-4; clone size: .; V gene: TRBV5-6; CDR3 protein: CASSFGGAEKLFF; CDR3 DNA: TGTGCCAGCAGCTTTGGAGGGGCTGAAAAACTGTTTTTT
D gene: TRBD1; J gene: TRBJ2-5; clone size: .; V gene: TRBV15; CDR3 protein: CATSRDGPSQGVETQYF; CDR3 DNA: TGTGCCACCAGCAGAGATGGACCAAGCCAGGGGGTGGAGACCCAGTACTTC
D gene: TRBD1; J gene: TRBJ1-2; clone size: .; V gene: TRBV18; CDR3 protein: CASSTGQGDFLGYTF; CDR3 DNA: TGTGCCAGCTCAACCGGACAGGGAGATTTCTTGGGCTACACCTTC
D gene: .; J gene: TRBJ1-4; clone size: .; V gene: TRBV30; CDR3 protein: CAWKRENEKLFF; CDR3 DNA: TGTGCCTGGAAGAGGGAGAATGAAAAACTGTTTTTT
D gene: .; J gene: TRBJ2-7; clone size: .; V gene: TRBV6-5; CDR3 protein: CASSRQGSYEQYF; CDR3 DNA: TGTGCCAGCAGCCGCCAGGGTTCCTACGAGCAGTACTTC
D gene: .; J gene: TRBJ1-1; clone size: .; V gene: TRBV19; CDR3 protein: CASSIGGGAAEAFF; CDR3 DNA: TGTGCCAGTAGTATCGGTGGCGGGGCCGCTGAAGCTTTCTTT
D gene: TRBD1; J gene: TRBJ2-7; clone size: .; V gene: TRBV4-1; CDR3 protein: CASSHPGQSYEQYF; CDR3 DNA: TGCGCCAGCAGCCACCCGGGACAGAGCTACGAGCAGTACTTC
D gene: TRBD1; J gene: TRBJ2-1; clone size: .; V gene: TRBV7-8; CDR3 protein: CASSSRQGAYNEQFF; CDR3 DNA: TGTGCCAGCAGCTCCCGACAGGGGGCGTACAATGAGCAGTTCTTC
D gene: TRBD1; J gene: TRBJ1-5; clone size: .; V gene: TRBV5-6; CDR3 protein: CASSWGTGRPQPQHF; CDR3 DNA: TGTGCCAGCAGCTGGGGGACAGGGCGACCTCAGCCCCAGCATTTT
D gene: .; J gene: TRBJ1-2; clone size: .; V gene: TRBV6-4; CDR3 protein: CASSDGGYGYTF; CDR3 DNA: TGTGCCAGCAGTGATGGAGGGTATGGCTACACCTTC
D gene: .; J gene: TRBJ2-2; clone size: .; V gene: TRBV6-4; CDR3 protein: CASRESGTGELFF; CDR3 DNA: TGTGCCAGCAGAGAAAGCGGCACCGGGGAGCTGTTTTTT
D gene: .; J gene: TRBJ2-1; clone size: .; V gene: TRBV11-2; CDR3 protein: CASSLVIEQFF; CDR3 DNA: TGTGCCAGCAGCTTAGTTATTGAGCAGTTCTTC
D gene: TRBD1; J gene: TRBJ1-2; clone size: .; V gene: TRBV29-1; CDR3 protein: CSVLDRGWNGYTF; CDR3 DNA: TGCAGCGTTCTGGACAGGGGATGGAATGGCTACACCTTC
D gene: .; J gene: TRBJ1-5; clone size: .; V gene: TRBV19; CDR3 protein: CASTPTIFSNQPQHF; CDR3 DNA: TGTGCCAGTACCCCGACAATCTTTAGCAATCAGCCCCAGCATTTT
D gene: .; J gene: TRBJ2-1; clone size: once; V gene: TRBV15; CDR3 protein: CATSGRDRDYNEQFF; CDR3 DNA: TGTGCCACCTCCGGGAGGGACAGGGACTACAATGAGCAGTTCTTC
D gene: .; J gene: TRBJ1-1; clone size: .; V gene: TRBV2; CDR3 protein: CASSLGQMNTEAFF; CDR3 DNA: TGTGCCAGCAGCCTCGGACAGATGAACACTGAAGCTTTCTTT
D gene: TRBD1; J gene: TRBJ1-5; clone size: .; V gene: TRBV5-8; CDR3 protein: CASKPTGQGEIRVQPQHF; CDR3 DNA: TGTGCCAGCAAACCGACGGGACAGGGGGAGATAAGGGTCCAGCCCCAGCATTTT
D gene: TRBD2; J gene: TRBJ2-4; clone size: .; V gene: TRBV7-9; CDR3 protein: CASSPGLARNIQYF; CDR3 DNA: TGTGCCAGCAGCCCAGGACTAGCGCGGAACATTCAGTACTTC
D gene: TRBD1; J gene: TRBJ2-5; clone size: once; V gene: TRBV5-1; CDR3 protein: CASSAGQGEETQYF; CDR3 DNA: TGCGCCAGCAGCGCAGGACAGGGGGAGGAGACCCAGTACTTC
D gene: .; J gene: TRBJ2-7; clone size: .; V gene: TRBV19; CDR3 protein: CASSAGVRVDEQYF; CDR3 DNA: TGTGCCAGTAGTGCAGGGGTACGGGTTGACGAGCAGTACTTC
D gene: .; J gene: TRBJ2-7; clone size: .; V gene: TRBV29-1; CDR3 protein: CSVSRVTGGGQYF; CDR3 DNA: TGCAGCGTTAGTCGGGTGACAGGTGGCGGGCAGTACTTC
D gene: .; J gene: TRBJ1-4; clone size: .; V gene: TRBV19; CDR3 protein: CASSIGRTGEKLFF; CDR3 DNA: TGTGCCAGTAGTATAGGGAGGACGGGCGAAAAACTGTTTTTT
D gene: .; J gene: TRBJ2-1; clone size: .; V gene: TRBV11-3; CDR3 protein: CASSTGLGGNEQFF; CDR3 DNA: TGTGCCAGCAGCACGGGACTGGGGGGCAATGAGCAGTTCTTC
D gene: .; J gene: TRBJ2-7; clone size: .; V gene: TRBV6-5; CDR3 protein: CASSYSRPSDYEQYF; CDR3 DNA: TGTGCCAGCAGTTATTCCCGACCGAGCGACTACGAGCAGTACTTC
D gene: .; J gene: TRBJ2-7; clone size: once; V gene: TRBV10-3; CDR3 protein: CATRDRSYEQYF; CDR3 DNA: TGTGCCACCCGCGATCGCTCCTACGAGCAGTACTTC
D gene: .; J gene: TRBJ2-3; clone size: .; V gene: TRBV13; CDR3 protein: CASSFTTTDTQYF; CDR3 DNA: TGTGCCAGCAGCTTTACAACCACAGATACGCAGTATTTT
D gene: .; J gene: TRBJ2-7; clone size: .; V gene: TRBV6-5; CDR3 protein: CASSYHRSYEQYF; CDR3 DNA: TGTGCCAGCAGTTACCACCGCAGCTACGAGCAGTACTTC
D gene: TRBD1; J gene: TRBJ1-2; clone size: .; V gene: TRBV18; CDR3 protein: CATTTAPQGAGGYTF; CDR3 DNA: TGTGCCACCACAACCGCGCCGCAGGGGGCAGGGGGCTACACCTTC
D gene: .; J gene: TRBJ2-1; clone size: .; V gene: TRBV7-2; CDR3 protein: CASSLTDRSFNEQFF; CDR3 DNA: TGTGCCAGCAGCTTGACAGACAGGTCCTTCAATGAGCAGTTCTTC
D gene: .; J gene: TRBJ1-1; clone size: .; V gene: TRBV19; CDR3 protein: CASSIRGDTEAFF; CDR3 DNA: TGTGCCAGTAGTATAAGGGGTGACACTGAAGCTTTCTTT
D gene: .; J gene: TRBJ2-5; clone size: .; V gene: TRBV15; CDR3 protein: CATSRAPGQQQETQYF; CDR3 DNA: TGTGCCACCAGCAGAGCCCCCGGACAGCAGCAAGAGACCCAGTACTTC
D gene: TRBD2; J gene: TRBJ2-1; clone size: .; V gene: TRBV5-1; CDR3 protein: CASSNRLAGDEQFF; CDR3 DNA: TGCGCCAGCAGCAACCGACTAGCGGGAGACGAGCAGTTCTTC
D gene: TRBD2; J gene: TRBJ2-7; clone size: few; V gene: TRBV5-6; CDR3 protein: CARLGTSGLSYEQYF; CDR3 DNA: TGTGCCAGATTAGGGACTAGCGGGTTGTCCTACGAGCAGTACTTC